A single sample is the source of the 32 T cell receptor beta chains below, sequenced in a study of cytomegalovirus exposure and HLA in healthy donors. PCR involved 60 Vbeta and 13 Jbeta primers. Some clones are missing from TCRdb's copy, which holds only in-frame ones; the method was immunoSEQ multiplex PCR. This sample has 150,000 to 200,000 clones, with approximately 12% found just once. The sequenced material came from PBMCs. The receptors were sampled from a man aged 45-65 years in good health and CMV-seropositive.

This sequence joins TRBV7-2 and TRBJ1-2, with 9 bases that match TRBD1. The CDR3 extends over 16 amino acids. Trimming removed 1 base from V and 2 bases from J; junction bases left unmatched: 5. In germline, CDR1 is SGHTA, CDR2 FQGNSA. The CDR3 loop reads CASSLVGGQGNYGYTF. The CDR3 DNA is TGTGCCAGCAGCTTAGTAGGGGGACAGGGAAACTATGGCTACACCTTC.

Details on this clone: Other DNA sequences in the same sample also yield this CDR3. V usage is TRBV6-5 and J usage is TRBJ1-2; 11 nucleotides align to TRBD1. V shed 2 bases and J 4 bases; nucleotides not matched to a gene: 6. Germline V CDR1 and CDR2: MNHEY, SVGAGI. The CDR3 runs 16 residues. CDR3 nucleotides: TGTGCCAGCAGTTACGTTCGGACAGGGGGCGGCTATGGCTACACCTTC. Translating gives CASSYVRTGGGYGYTF.

The gene calls are TRBV4-1 and TRBJ1-5; D call uncertain. The CDR3 has 14 residues. CDR1 MGHRA and CDR2 YSYEKL come from the germline V gene. The V and J ends lost 1 base and 9 bases respectively, with 13 bases between them. The CDR3 is CASSQGGLRGPQHF. CDR3 in DNA: TGCGCCAGCAGCCAAGGAGGGCTTCGGGGGCCCCAGCATTTT.

The rearrangement uses TRBV27 and TRBJ1-2; D perhaps matches TRBD1 (5 bases). Germline V CDR1 and CDR2: MNHEY, SMNVEV (reference sequence). The length of the CDR3 is 12 residues. Deletions cut 4 bases from V and 4 bases from J, with 7 bases between. CDR3 sequence: CASSSDSYGYTF. The CDR3, as DNA: TGTGCCAGCAGTTCAGACAGCTATGGCTACACCTTC.

The V and J genes are TRBV11-2 and TRBJ2-7, with D unresolved. This CDR3 spans 12 amino acids. The germline V gene encodes CDR1 SGHAT and CDR2 FQNNGV. The germline V and J ends were trimmed by 5 bases and 7 bases, with 12 bases remaining between them. The CDR3 DNA follows: TGTGCCAGCAGCCGACTGTTTCGGGAGCAGTACTTC. This encodes CASSRLFREQYF.

This chain connects TRBV10-3 to TRBJ1-1, with D unresolved. CDR3 length equals 14 residues. Germline CDR1 ENHRY, CDR2 SYGVKD. Trimming stripped 3 bases from V and 3 bases from J, with 11 bases between. The CDR3 coding sequence is TGTGCCATCAGTGAAGGAGGAGGGTACACTGAAGCTTTCTTT. Translated: CAISEGGGYTEAFF.

The table lists this clone with a few counts. V usage is TRBV29-1 and J usage is TRBJ2-1; 10 bases agree with TRBD1. Trimming at V came to 2 bases and at J to 6 bases, leaving 13 bases not matched to a gene. There are 17 residues in the CDR3. From germline, CDR1 is SQVTM and CDR2 ANQGSEA. The CDR3 protein is CSVERDRGARGTNEQFF. CDR3 DNA: TGCAGCGTTGAACGGGACAGGGGCGCAAGGGGGACCAATGAGCAGTTCTTC.

Only one count was recorded for this clone. The J gene is TRBJ1-6, the V gene TRBV19, with unresolved D. Trimming shortened V by 6 bases and J by 2 bases, and 11 bases separated the two germline ends. Germline V gene sequence: CDR1 LNHDA, CDR2 SQIVND (reference sequence). There are 15 residues in the CDR3. For the CDR3, the DNA is TGTGCCAGTAGCTTAGACATAACCTATAATTCACCCCTCCACTTT. Translating it yields CASSLDITYNSPLHF.

The V and J genes are TRBV7-9 and TRBJ1-3; tentatively, D is TRBD1 (5 bases). This CDR3 is 13 amino acids long. The V and J ends lost 5 bases and 8 bases respectively, with 13 bases between them. Germline V gene sequence: CDR1 SEHNR, CDR2 FQNEAQ (reference sequence). CDR3: CASSPSAGYTIYF. The CDR3 DNA reads as TGTGCCAGCAGCCCTAGTGCAGGGTACACCATATATTTT. Full variable domain (outside the CDR3, taken from reference TRBV7-9 and TRBJ1-3): DTGVSQNPRHKITKRGQNVTFRCDPISEHNRLYWYRQTLGQGPEFLTYFQNEAQLEKSRLLSDRFSAERPKGSFSTLEIQRTEQGDSAMYLCASSPSAGYTIYFGEGSWLTVV.

Turning to this clone: The conserved phenylalanine or tryptophan is not found at the CDR3 terminus, so this likely reflects a read error. The chain employs TRBV15 and TRBJ1-1; TRBD1 matches at 8 bases. Germline assignment: CDR1 LNHNV and CDR2 YYDKDF (reference sequence). The length of the CDR3 is 14 residues. The ends lost 6 bases at V and 0 bases at J; junction bases unmatched: 3. The CDR3: CATSAGQVNTEAFL. CDR3 nucleotide sequence: TGTGCCACCAGTGCGGGACAGGTGAACACTGAAGCTTTCTTG.

The rearrangement uses TRBV4-3 and TRBJ2-1; 12 bases are shared with TRBD2. CDR1 and CDR2 from the germline V gene are LGHNA and YSLEER. This CDR3 contains 18 residues. V was pared by 0 bases and J by 1 base, with 4 bases of the junction left unmatched. In nucleotides, the CDR3 is TGCGCCAGCAGCCAAGAAAGCGGACTAGCGGGGTCCTACAATGAGCAGTTCTTC. Its protein is CASSQESGLAGSYNEQFF.

J is TRBJ1-5 and V is TRBV27; 9 bases are a match to TRBD1. The CDR3 is 14 residues long. J gave up 2 bases and V 8 bases, and 4 bases lay outside the gene matches. Germline assignment: CDR1 MNHEY and CDR2 SMNVEV (reference sequence). CDR3 residues: CASDRTGGNQPQHF. As DNA, the CDR3 is TGTGCCAGCGACCGGACAGGGGGCAATCAGCCCCAGCATTTT.

There are a few counts of this clone. V and J are TRBV30 and TRBJ1-2, with a weak D call TRBD1 (6 bases). Germline loops: CDR1 GTSNPN, CDR2 SVGIG (reference sequence). V lost 5 bases and J lost 4, with 17 bases in between. The CDR3 is 14 amino acids. CDR3 loop: CAWDPRGRGYGYTF. The CDR3 bases are TGTGCCTGGGACCCCAGGGGTCGAGGCTATGGCTACACCTTC.

This clone turned up a few times. V is TRBV6-5 and J is TRBJ1-1; the match to TRBD1 covers 8 bases. CDR1 is MNHEY and CDR2 is SVGAGI in the germline V gene. This CDR3 has 14 residues. The ends lost 7 bases at V and 3 bases at J; junction bases unmatched: 7. The CDR3 sequence: CASNSRQGYTEAFF. The CDR3 region has the DNA TGTGCCAGCAACAGCAGACAGGGGTACACTGAAGCTTTCTTT.

This clone showed up just a few times. The chain is built from TRBV7-2 and TRBJ1-3; D is unresolved. Trimming cost V 5 bases and J 7 bases, with 15 bases left between them. Germline CDR1 reads SGHTA; CDR2 reads FQGNSA. CDR3 size: 14 residues. The CDR3 DNA follows: TGTGCCAGCAGCCTCGGGAGGGCGTGGAACACCATATATTTT. This translates into CASSLGRAWNTIYF.

The rearrangement joins TRBV6-1 to TRBJ2-5; D uncertain. CDR3 length: 15 amino acids. Germline CDR1 MNHNS, CDR2 SASEGT. The germline V and J ends were trimmed by 4 bases and 4 bases, with 16 bases remaining between them. CDR3 DNA: TGTGCCAGCAGTGGAAGTGCCCGGCGCGGAGAGACCCAGTACTTC. It yields the protein CASSGSARRGETQYF.

This clone occurred a few times. V and J are TRBV5-1 and TRBJ1-2, with TRBD1 identical over 8 bases. The CDR3 is 13 amino acids. Trimming cost V 4 bases and J 7 bases; bases outside gene matches: 6. Germline V gene data show CDR1 as SGHRS and CDR2 as YFSETQ. The DNA for the CDR3 is TGCGCCAGCAGCACTCCAGACAGGGGTGGCTACACCTTC. Protein product: CASSTPDRGGYTF. Full variable domain (remainder filled in from reference TRBV5-1 and TRBJ1-2): KAGVTQTPRYLIKTRGQQVTLSCSPISGHRSVSWYQQTPGQGLQFLFEYFSETQRNKGNFPGRFSGRQFSNSRSEMNVSTLELGDSALYLCASSTPDRGGYTFGSGTRLTVV.

The V gene is TRBV6-5, the J gene TRBJ1-1; D is undetermined. Germline V gene lookup returns CDR1 MNHEY and CDR2 SVGAGI. V lost 0 bases and J lost 4, with 6 bases in between. The CDR3 contains 13 residues. The CDR3 DNA is TGTGCCAGCAGTTACTCTGGCTCCACTGAAGCTTTCTTT. Protein product: CASSYSGSTEAFF.

The chain combines TRBV6-4 with TRBJ2-2; TRBD2 matches at 14 bases. CDR3 size: 19 residues. CDR1 MRHNA and CDR2 SNTAGT come from the germline V gene. The trim removed 8 bases at V and 0 bases at J, leaving 11 bases unmatched. The CDR3 loop reads CASARQGTSGGSNTGELFF. CDR3 bases: TGTGCCAGCGCCCGACAGGGGACTAGCGGGGGATCGAACACCGGGGAGCTGTTTTTT.

This clone was seen a handful of times. As DNA, the CDR3 is TGCAGTGCTAGGGACACGAGTGAAGCTTTCTTT. Translating gives CSARDTSEAFF. The rearrangement uses TRBV20-1 and TRBJ1-1, with a tentative D call TRBD1 (5 bases). Trimming shortened V by 3 bases and J by 7 bases, and 9 bases separated the two germline ends. This CDR3 comprises 11 residues. Germline V gene lookup returns CDR1 DFQATT and CDR2 SNEGSKA (reference sequence).

The rearrangement uses TRBV5-4 and TRBJ2-7, with 9 bases that match TRBD2. The CDR3 contains 14 residues. In germline, CDR1 is SGHNT, CDR2 YYREEE (reference sequence). The junction had 8 bases not matched to a gene; V was cut back by 4 bases and J by 6 bases. The CDR3 DNA sequence: TGTGCCAGCAGCCGAGTGACTAGCGGATCCGAGCAGTACTTC. It translates to CASSRVTSGSEQYF.

About this clone: Different DNA sequences within this sample yield the same CDR3. The V gene is TRBV6-5, the J gene TRBJ1-6; tentatively, D is TRBD1 (6 bases). The germline V gene encodes CDR1 MNHEY and CDR2 SVGAGI. This CDR3 has 15 residues. The V end lost 2 bases, the J end lost 4 bases, and 9 bases lay between the germline ends. The CDR3 sequence is CASSYRTVYNSPLHF. Written as DNA, the CDR3 is TGTGCCAGCAGTTACAGGACAGTTTATAATTCACCCCTCCACTTT.

The chain joins TRBV5-1 to TRBJ1-2; TRBD1 might be the D (5 bases). The CDR3 sequence is 12 residues long. Per the germline V gene, CDR1 is SGHRS and CDR2 is YFSETQ. The V and J ends lost 3 bases and 6 bases respectively, with 9 bases between them. The CDR3 protein is CASSSGGDGYTF. In DNA form, the CDR3 reads TGCGCCAGCAGCTCCGGGGGGGATGGCTACACCTTC.

The chain joins TRBV20-1 to TRBJ2-1; D is ambiguous. Germline V gene lookup returns CDR1 DFQATT and CDR2 SNEGSKA (reference sequence). The CDR3 is 11 amino acids. V was clipped by 4 bases and J by 9 bases, with 10 bases between them. The CDR3 loop is CSATKTGEQFF. The CDR3 DNA is TGCAGTGCTACGAAAACCGGTGAGCAGTTCTTC.

This chain links TRBV7-2 with TRBJ2-7; 9 nucleotides align to TRBD1. CDR1 is SGHTA, CDR2 FQGNSA, per germline. CDR3 length: 15 residues. V lost 5 bases and J lost 3; bases outside the gene matches: 8. The CDR3 protein is CASSISPGQGYEQYF. The CDR3 coding sequence is TGTGCCAGCAGCATATCACCGGGACAGGGCTACGAGCAGTACTTC.

This clone was detected only a few times. The CDR3 DNA reads as TGTGCCAGCAGCTTAACGTGGGGGGACGAGCAGTACTTC. It encodes CASSLTWGDEQYF. The V call is TRBV7-3, the J call TRBJ2-7, with D perhaps matching TRBD2 (6 bases). V was cut by 0 bases and J by 5 bases, with 8 bases left in between. The germline CDR1 and CDR2 sequences are SGHTA and FQGTGA. CDR3 length equals 13 residues.

This clone was detected a few times. The junction and the germline gene differ at one end; a read error may be behind it. V usage is TRBV7-7 and J usage is TRBJ2-5, with D possibly TRBD2 on 6 matching bases. Germline V gene data show CDR1 as SSHAT and CDR2 as FNYEAQ (reference sequence). The CDR3 is 13 amino acids. The CDR3 bases are TGTGCTAGCAGCGCGGACCCGGAGGGGACCCAGTACTTC. This sequence encodes CASSADPEGTQYF.

A few counts support this clone. The chain combines TRBV20-1 with TRBJ2-7; D unresolved. The V and J ends lost 3 bases and 11 bases respectively, with 8 bases between them. The germline V gene has CDR1 DFQATT and CDR2 SNEGSKA (reference sequence). The length of the CDR3 is 9 residues. The DNA of the CDR3 is TGCAGTGCTAGGCACAGAGAGTACGTC. Its translation is CSARHREYV.

The chain uses TRBV7-3 and TRBJ1-6; 10 bases are shared with TRBD1. The CDR3 is 15 amino acids. J was trimmed by 8 bases and V by 1 base; bases with no gene match: 2. The germline CDR1 and CDR2 sequences are SGHTA and FQGTGA. CDR3 in amino acids: CASSLRGTGDSPLHF. As DNA, the CDR3 is TGTGCCAGCAGCTTAAGAGGGACAGGGGATTCACCCCTCCACTTT.

The chain recombines TRBV7-6 with TRBJ2-2, with 7 bases that match TRBD1. CDR1 is SGHVS and CDR2 is FNYEAQ in the germline V gene. Germline trimming cut 4 bases from V and 5 bases from J; bases unmatched to any gene: 10. The CDR3 contains 16 residues. The CDR3 loop reads CASSSPSRGPTGELFF. The CDR3 bases are TGTGCCAGCAGCTCCCCTTCGAGGGGGCCAACCGGGGAGCTGTTTTTT.

The J gene is TRBJ1-5, the V gene TRBV2; tentatively, D is TRBD1 (6 bases). Trimming shortened V by 6 bases and J by 6 bases, and 15 bases separated the two germline ends. The CDR3 runs to 14 residues. Looked up from germline, CDR1 is SNHLY and CDR2 is FYNNEI. Here the CDR3 DNA reads TGTGCCAGCAGGGGATCAGGGGCGGGTCAGCCCCAGCATTTT. It codes for CASRGSGAGQPQHF.

This clone was counted only a few times. The rearrangement links TRBV10-3 to TRBJ2-7; D may be TRBD1 (5 bases). The germline CDR1 and CDR2 sequences are ENHRY and SYGVKD. The V end was cut by 3 bases, the J end by 0 bases, with 6 bases between. The CDR3 sequence is 13 residues long. The CDR3 loop is CAISEQDSYEQYF. CDR3 DNA sequence: TGTGCCATCAGTGAACAGGACTCCTACGAGCAGTACTTC.